These T cell receptor delta chains were read from a single sample in a study of delta chains in infants with herpesvirus infections. TCRdb called clones from the RT-PCR reads again using CATT. The sample carries more than 900 delta-chain clones, 31% recorded once. Sequencing was performed on peripheral blood, taken at time point 3 of longitudinal follow-up. The source is a human donor who was a Ugandan infant, either HIV-exposed or HIV-unexposed (not recorded which). Both conserved end residues are part of each CDR3. A D gene is named only where the DNA matches it firmly. Rows may omit the clone size; those that give it use once, few, many or a size class.

d_call: .
j_call: TRDJ1
v_call: TRDV1
clone_size: .
cdr3_nt: TGTGCTCTTGGGGAATTAGGGCTACGGGGGGCCGGCGGTAGGTACACCGATAAACTCATCTTT
cdr3_aa: CALGELGLRGAGGRYTDKLIF

d_call: TRDD3
j_call: TRDJ1
v_call: TRDV2
clone_size: few
cdr3_nt: TGTGCCTGTGACGCTTTACTGGGGGACACCGATAAACTCATCTTT
cdr3_aa: CACDALLGDTDKLIF

d_call: .
j_call: TRDJ1
v_call: TRDV1
clone_size: large
cdr3_nt: TGTGCTCTTGGGGAATTAAAAGGGGTACCTCCTACCTCCGATAAACTCATCTTT
cdr3_aa: CALGELKGVPPTSDKLIF

d_call: TRDD3
j_call: TRDJ3
v_call: TRDV2
clone_size: .
cdr3_nt: TGTGCCTGTGACACTGCTACTGGGGGATACTTAAGCTCCTGGGACACCCGACAGATGTTTTTC
cdr3_aa: CACDTATGGYLSSWDTRQMFF

d_call: TRDD3
j_call: TRDJ1
v_call: TRAV29/DV5
clone_size: medium-sized
cdr3_nt: TGTGCAGCAATCTTTAGGGCTTCCCGACTGGGGGATCTTAAACTCATCTTT
cdr3_aa: CAAIFRASRLGDLKLIF

d_call: TRDD3
j_call: TRDJ1
v_call: TRDV2
clone_size: medium-sized
cdr3_nt: TGTGCCTGTGACACCGTGGGAGCTGGGGGATACCGAACCACCGATAAACTCATCTTT
cdr3_aa: CACDTVGAGGYRTTDKLIF

d_call: TRDD2
j_call: TRDJ1
v_call: TRDV1
clone_size: .
cdr3_nt: TGTGCTCTTGGGGAACTTTCCTACGAGTGGTTTATCGGGGGTTCGATGGGGAAACTCATCTTT
cdr3_aa: CALGELSYEWFIGGSMGKLIF

d_call: TRDD3
j_call: TRDJ1
v_call: TRDV2
clone_size: few
cdr3_nt: TGTGCCTGTGACAGAGAGGTATGGTGCGGGGATACCAAGGAGTACACCGATAAACTCATCTTT
cdr3_aa: CACDREVWCGDTKEYTDKLIF

d_call: .
j_call: TRDJ1
v_call: TRDV2
clone_size: .
cdr3_nt: TGTGCCTGTGACACGGTGGGGGGCGATACCGATAAACTCATCTTT
cdr3_aa: CACDTVGGDTDKLIF

d_call: .
j_call: TRDJ1
v_call: TRDV2
clone_size: large
cdr3_nt: TGTGCCTGTGACTCAATCCTCGGAGATACGAGACTCTACACCGATAAACTCATCTTT
cdr3_aa: CACDSILGDTRLYTDKLIF

d_call: .
j_call: TRDJ1
v_call: TRDV1
clone_size: medium-sized
cdr3_nt: TGTGCTCTTGGGGAACTAAGGCCCTGGGGACGAGGAGGGGATAAACTCATCTTT
cdr3_aa: CALGELRPWGRGGDKLIF

d_call: .
j_call: TRDJ4
v_call: TRDV1
clone_size: medium-sized
cdr3_nt: TGTGCTCTTGGGGATCCTTCCGTACTGGCTGGGGTGCTTAAGTGGTGGATCTTT
cdr3_aa: CALGDPSVLAGVLKWWIF

d_call: .
j_call: TRDJ1
v_call: TRDV1
clone_size: large
cdr3_nt: TGTGCTCTTGGGGAACTTCCCTTTCGGTATGCTGGGAGCCTAAAGTTCGATAAACTCATCTTT
cdr3_aa: CALGELPFRYAGSLKFDKLIF

d_call: TRDD2
j_call: TRDJ1
v_call: TRAV38-2/DV8
clone_size: large
cdr3_nt: TGTGCTTACCACTCGACTTCCTACGAGCGGGGTTACACCGATAAACTCATCTTT
cdr3_aa: CAYHSTSYERGYTDKLIF

d_call: .
j_call: TRDJ1
v_call: TRDV2
clone_size: large
cdr3_nt: TGTGCCTGTGACAGTTTGGGGAGAGGAGACACCGATAAACTCATCTTT
cdr3_aa: CACDSLGRGDTDKLIF

d_call: TRDD3
j_call: TRDJ1
v_call: TRDV1
clone_size: medium-sized
cdr3_nt: TGTGCTCTTGGGGAACAGTGGGTGCCTTCCCCGGCTTTGGGGGATACGAGGAGGGCCGATAAACTCATCTTT
cdr3_aa: CALGEQWVPSPALGDTRRADKLIF

d_call: TRDD3
j_call: TRDJ3
v_call: TRDV2
clone_size: .
cdr3_nt: TGTGCCTGTGACAAGTTACTGGGGGATACTCCATCCTGGGACACCCGACAGATGTTTTTC
cdr3_aa: CACDKLLGDTPSWDTRQMFF

d_call: .
j_call: TRDJ1
v_call: TRDV1
clone_size: hyperexpanded
cdr3_nt: TGTGCTCTTGGGTCAAGCCTTCCGAACCTGCTGGGGATGGGGGTCACCGATAAACTCATCTTT
cdr3_aa: CALGSSLPNLLGMGVTDKLIF

d_call: TRDD3
j_call: TRDJ1
v_call: TRDV2
clone_size: .
cdr3_nt: TGTGCCTGTGACACACTTCTACTGGGGGATACGGCCCTGTACACCGATAAACTCATCTTT
cdr3_aa: CACDTLLLGDTALYTDKLIF

d_call: TRDD3
j_call: TRDJ1
v_call: TRDV2
clone_size: .
cdr3_nt: TGTGCCTGTGACGCCGTGGGAGTCGGGATACGACCCGCCCCCGATAAACTCATCTTT
cdr3_aa: CACDAVGVGIRPAPDKLIF

d_call: TRDD3
j_call: TRDJ1
v_call: TRDV1
clone_size: few
cdr3_nt: TGTGCTCTTGGGGAACCGGCTTCCCGAGTGAGCTGGGGGACGGGTACCGATAAACTCATCTTT
cdr3_aa: CALGEPASRVSWGTGTDKLIF

d_call: TRDD3
j_call: TRDJ1
v_call: TRDV1
clone_size: few
cdr3_nt: TGTGCTCTTGGAACTGTCATAAACTACTGGGGGATACCCCACACCGATAAACTCATCTTT
cdr3_aa: CALGTVINYWGIPHTDKLIF

d_call: .
j_call: TRDJ1
v_call: TRDV1
clone_size: few
cdr3_nt: TGTGCTCTTGGGGAAAACCTGTACACCGATAAACTCATCTTT
cdr3_aa: CALGENLYTDKLIF

d_call: TRDD3
j_call: TRDJ1
v_call: TRDV2
clone_size: large
cdr3_nt: TGTGCCTGTGACACTCTCACTGGGGGATACGCGGGGTACACCGATAAACTCATCTTT
cdr3_aa: CACDTLTGGYAGYTDKLIF

d_call: TRDD3
j_call: TRDJ1
v_call: TRDV2
clone_size: .
cdr3_nt: TGTGCCTGTGACCCCCTTTCCTACTCTGGGGATACGGGCACCGATAAACTCATCTTT
cdr3_aa: CACDPLSYSGDTGTDKLIF

d_call: .
j_call: TRDJ1
v_call: TRDV1
clone_size: few
cdr3_nt: TGTGCTCTTGGGGATTCTTTGAGTCTGGGGCTGACAACTAAGGGAACCGATAAACTCATCTTT
cdr3_aa: CALGDSLSLGLTTKGTDKLIF

d_call: TRDD3
j_call: TRDJ3
v_call: TRDV2
clone_size: medium-sized
cdr3_nt: TGTGCCTGTGACACCTGGGGGATACACGGAAGCTCCTGGGACACCCGACAGATGTTTTTC
cdr3_aa: CACDTWGIHGSSWDTRQMFF

d_call: .
j_call: TRDJ1
v_call: TRDV2
clone_size: few
cdr3_nt: TGTGCCTGTGACACCGTAGGCCTTAGCACCGATAAACTCATCTTT
cdr3_aa: CACDTVGLSTDKLIF

d_call: .
j_call: TRDJ1
v_call: TRDV1
clone_size: .
cdr3_nt: TGTGCTCTTGGGGAACAACCTTCCTACTTTATCCGATACTGGGGGGAGTACACCGATAAACTCATCTTT
cdr3_aa: CALGEQPSYFIRYWGEYTDKLIF

d_call: .
j_call: TRDJ1
v_call: TRDV2
clone_size: large
cdr3_nt: TGTGCCTGTGACGCCTTACCTCTCGCGGGAGGGGGCACCGATAAACTCATCTTT
cdr3_aa: CACDALPLAGGGTDKLIF

d_call: .
j_call: TRDJ3
v_call: TRDV3
clone_size: once
cdr3_nt: TGTGCCCCCGGCCTTCCCACTGCCTGGGACACCCGACAGATGTTTTTC
cdr3_aa: CAPGLPTAWDTRQMFF

d_call: TRDD3
j_call: TRDJ1
v_call: TRDV1
clone_size: large
cdr3_nt: TGTGCTCTTGGACACACCGGGGGGATAAACGATAAACTCATCTTT
cdr3_aa: CALGHTGGINDKLIF

d_call: .
j_call: TRDJ1
v_call: TRAV38-2/DV8
clone_size: large
cdr3_nt: TGTGCCATCCAATCCATAGAATTCGTTGACACCGATAAACTCATCTTT
cdr3_aa: CAIQSIEFVDTDKLIF

d_call: TRDD3
j_call: TRDJ1
v_call: TRDV1
clone_size: large
cdr3_nt: TGTGCTCTTGGGGAAAGGGTCGTTGTTTACTGGGCTGGGGGATACGGGTACACCGATAAACTCATCTTT
cdr3_aa: CALGERVVVYWAGGYGYTDKLIF

d_call: TRDD3
j_call: TRDJ3
v_call: TRDV2
clone_size: .
cdr3_nt: TGTGCCTGTGACAAGTTACTGGGGGATACTCCCTCCTGGGACACCCGACAGATGTTTTTC
cdr3_aa: CACDKLLGDTPSWDTRQMFF

d_call: .
j_call: TRDJ1
v_call: TRDV1
clone_size: .
cdr3_nt: TGTGCTCTTGTTCTTCCCCTTCGGCGGGGCCCCCCGTACACCGATAAACTCATCTTT
cdr3_aa: CALVLPLRRGPPYTDKLIF

d_call: TRDD3
j_call: TRDJ1
v_call: TRDV1
clone_size: large
cdr3_nt: TGTGCTCTTGGGGACCCGTTCTCTGGGGGATATAGTAAACTCATCTTT
cdr3_aa: CALGDPFSGGYSKLIF

d_call: TRDD3
j_call: TRDJ3
v_call: TRDV2
clone_size: .
cdr3_nt: TGTGCCTGTGACACCTGGGGGAGCTCCTGGGACACCCGACAGATGTTTTTC
cdr3_aa: CACDTWGSSWDTRQMFF

d_call: TRDD2
j_call: TRDJ1
v_call: TRDV1
clone_size: .
cdr3_nt: TGTGCTCTTGGGGGACCCTTCCTTCACTTC
cdr3_aa: CALGGPFLHF

d_call: .
j_call: TRDJ2
v_call: TRDV1
clone_size: .
cdr3_nt: TGTGCTCTTGGGGAACCCTTCCTACTGGGGGGTCCCGAGAGGGCAGCACAACTCTTCTTT
cdr3_aa: CALGEPFLLGGPERAAQLFF

d_call: TRDD3
j_call: TRDJ1
v_call: TRDV1
clone_size: few
cdr3_nt: TGTGCTCTTGGGGGGAACGGCAGGCCCACTTACTGGGGGGTTTTTTGGTACACCGATAAACTCATCTTT
cdr3_aa: CALGGNGRPTYWGVFWYTDKLIF

d_call: TRDD3
j_call: TRDJ1
v_call: TRDV2
clone_size: medium-sized
cdr3_nt: TGTGCCTGTGACATACTGGGGGATACGACCGATAAACTCATCTTT
cdr3_aa: CACDILGDTTDKLIF

d_call: TRDD3
j_call: TRDJ1
v_call: TRDV2
clone_size: large
cdr3_nt: TGTGCCTGTGACACCGTAGGTGGGGGATCCATTCCCAGTACCGATAAACTCATCTTT
cdr3_aa: CACDTVGGGSIPSTDKLIF

d_call: TRDD3
j_call: TRDJ2
v_call: TRDV1
clone_size: .
cdr3_nt: TGTGCTCTTGGGGAATCCTACGAGCCGTACTGGGGGATACGCGTGGCTTTGACAGCACAACTCTTCTTT
cdr3_aa: CALGESYEPYWGIRVALTAQLFF

d_call: TRDD2
j_call: TRDJ1
v_call: TRDV1
clone_size: few
cdr3_nt: TGTGCTCTTGGGGCCTTCCTACAGTGTCTGGGGGACACCGATAAACTCATCTTT
cdr3_aa: CALGAFLQCLGDTDKLIF

d_call: TRDD3
j_call: TRDJ1
v_call: TRDV1
clone_size: .
cdr3_nt: TGTGCTCTTGGGAACCCTGCCTTCCTACTGACATTGGGGGATACGCGGCCGCGCCTCTTCTCGTACACCGATAAACTCATCTTT
cdr3_aa: CALGNPAFLLTLGDTRPRLFSYTDKLIF

d_call: .
j_call: TRDJ1
v_call: TRDV1
clone_size: few
cdr3_nt: TGTGCTCTTGGGGAACGAAAACTACGGGATCTCTACACCGATAAACTCATCTTT
cdr3_aa: CALGERKLRDLYTDKLIF